This T cell receptor beta chain was observed in a study of cytomegalovirus exposure and HLA in healthy donors. General observations from the study: CMV antigen specificity was confirmed in vitro for a few CMV-associated chains. There were 150 to 200 TCR beta chains listed as cytomegalovirus-associated. Data from an earlier analysis indicated that most TCR beta V segments were productive either about 87% or about 30% of the time.

Despite likely unrecorded immune exposures, the donors were nominally healthy at the time of sampling. Primers: 60 Vbeta forward and 13 Jbeta reverse. Repertoires were generated with immunoSEQ multiplex PCR, while TCRdb's copy carries only in-frame clones and drops some. The sample has about 140,000 clones, over 60% seen once. On this clone: Its antigen is not identified. Its ends do not fully match the called genes, so a read error is possible.

This sequence was found in a man aged 35 to 55 in good health and CMV-seronegative. The material sequenced was PBMCs.

The CDR3 loop is CASSLGQGAHQPQNF. DNA of the CDR3: TGTGCCAGCAGTCTCGGACAGGGGGCCCATCAGCCCCAGAATTTT. The J gene is TRBJ1-5, the V gene TRBV6-5; 11 bases align to TRBD1. Germline V lookup: CDR1 MNHEY, CDR2 SVGAGI. This CDR3 is 15 amino acids long.